These 7 T cell receptor beta chains were sequenced from one sample in a study of blood T cell repertoires in COVID-19. Assay used: immunoSEQ multiplex PCR; TCRdb lists only in-frame clones, some missing. Of about 280,000 clones in the sample, approximately 90% were seen once. Sequenced input: peripheral blood. The receptors were sampled from a woman in her 30s with active or convalescent COVID-19.

The V and J genes are TRBV6-6 and TRBJ1-2, with 8 bases identical to TRBD1. CDR3 length: 13 amino acids. Germline V gene lookup returns CDR1 MNHNY and CDR2 SVGAGI (reference sequence). After removal of 5 bases from V and 8 bases from J, the junction contained 7 bases not matched to a gene. The CDR3 DNA reads as TGTGCCAGCAGTGTAGGACAGGGAGGGGGCTACACCTTC. Translation: CASSVGQGGGYTF.

V is TRBV7-9 and J is TRBJ2-6; possibly TRBD1 for D (6 bases). V dropped 8 bases and J dropped 0 bases, with 17 bases sitting between them. The CDR3 loop spans 17 amino acids. Germline-derived CDR1 and CDR2 are SEHNR and FQNEAQ (reference sequence). CDR3 in amino acids: CASEDSPLPSGANVLTF. The CDR3 DNA reads TGTGCCAGCGAGGACAGCCCCCTTCCCTCTGGGGCCAACGTCCTGACTTTC.

This clone was found once. The V and J genes are TRBV28 and TRBJ2-7; D perhaps matches TRBD1 (5 bases). V lost 6 bases and J lost 0, with 12 bases in between. In germline, CDR1 is MDHEN, CDR2 SYDVKM. This CDR3 has 14 residues. For the CDR3, the DNA is TGTGCCAGCAGGGCAGGGCTGAGCTCCTACGAGCAGTACTTC. It codes for CASRAGLSSYEQYF.

The genes are TRBV12-3 or TRBV12-4 and TRBJ1-5; D is perhaps TRBD1 (6 bases). The CDR3 has 12 residues. Trimming cost V 6 bases and J 9 bases, with 12 bases left between them. CDR3 sequence reads: CASSPYRAPQHF. The CDR3 nucleotides read TGTGCCAGCAGCCCGTACAGGGCGCCCCAGCATTTT.

The rearrangement links TRBV30 to TRBJ2-1; TRBD2 agrees at 8 bases. Trimming removed 0 bases from V and 6 bases from J; junction bases left unmatched: 10. The V gene's germline CDR1 is GTSNPN and CDR2 SVGIG (reference sequence). The CDR3 length is 16 residues. The CDR3 region has the DNA TGTGCCTGGAGTGTTGTTCTTCCGGGGGGGGCCAATGAGCAGTTCTTC. This sequence encodes CAWSVVLPGGANEQFF.

This sequence joins TRBV5-1 and TRBJ1-1; D uncertain. Germline CDR1 reads SGHRS; CDR2 reads YFSETQ. CDR3 length equals 14 residues. V was shortened by 2 bases and J by 0 bases, with 8 bases between the two germline ends. The CDR3 DNA sequence: TGCGCCAGCAGCTTACAGCTACTGAACACTGAAGCTTTCTTT. It encodes CASSLQLLNTEAFF.

The genes are TRBV5-1 and TRBJ2-2, with 8 bases matching TRBD1. V dropped 5 bases and J dropped 2; count of bases not matched to a gene: 5. This CDR3 has 15 residues. CDR1 and CDR2 from the germline V gene are SGHRS and YFSETQ. This chain's CDR3 is CASRDRVLNTGELFF. The CDR3 nucleotides read TGCGCCAGCAGGGACAGGGTCCTCAACACCGGGGAGCTGTTTTTT.